This T cell receptor (beta chain) was obtained from a study of blood T cell repertoires in COVID-19. Looking at the study overall: Acute and convalescent COVID-19 samples came from the United States, Italy and Spain. From T cells, B-cell-depleted T cells, or PBMCs came the material, which was cDNA or gDNA.

Per the authors' pipeline: Researchers report that nucleated cell counts were estimated from reference gene primer amplification. The data were produced by immunoSEQ multiplex PCR, yet TCRdb's version contains in-frame clones alone and is incomplete. The V and J calls and clone size were taken over from that table, and D and trimming were inferred from the DNA. This table holds a few hundred thousand clones, roughly 83% found once. With 6 bases removed from V and 5 bases from J, the gap between germline ends came to 14 bases. The CDR3 consists of 13 residues. Germline assignment: CDR1 LNHDA and CDR2 SQIVND (reference sequence).

The receptor was isolated from a man in his sixties who had recovered from COVID-19. Sequencing was carried out using peripheral blood. The chain uses TRBV19 and TRBJ2-7; D is perhaps TRBD1 (6 bases). The CDR3 here is CASRTGFGDEQYF. In nucleotides, the CDR3 is TGTGCCAGTAGAACAGGGTTCGGGGACGAGCAGTACTTC.